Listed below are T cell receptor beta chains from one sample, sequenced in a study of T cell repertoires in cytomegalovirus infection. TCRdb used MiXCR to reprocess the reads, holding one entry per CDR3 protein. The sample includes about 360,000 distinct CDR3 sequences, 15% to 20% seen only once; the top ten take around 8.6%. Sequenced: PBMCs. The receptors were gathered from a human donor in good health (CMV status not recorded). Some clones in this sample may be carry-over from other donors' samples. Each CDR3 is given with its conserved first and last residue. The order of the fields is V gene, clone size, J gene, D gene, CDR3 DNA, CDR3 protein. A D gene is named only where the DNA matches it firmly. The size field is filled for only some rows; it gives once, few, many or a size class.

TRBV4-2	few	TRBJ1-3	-	TGTGCCAGCAGCCAAGTCGGGGGGGGAACCTCTGGAAACACCATATATTTT	CASSQVGGGTSGNTIYF
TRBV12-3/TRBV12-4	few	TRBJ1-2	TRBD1	TGTGCCAGCAGTCTACAGGGGGCGAATTTTGGCTACACCTTC	CASSLQGANFGYTF
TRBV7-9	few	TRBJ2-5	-	TGTGCCAGCAGCCCAGATCGAATATACCTGGAGACCCAGTACTTC	CASSPDRIYLETQYF
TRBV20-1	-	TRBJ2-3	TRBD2	TGCAGTGCTAGTCCTAGCGGGGGGACTCTCCTCACAGATACGCAGTATTTT	CSASPSGGTLLTDTQYF
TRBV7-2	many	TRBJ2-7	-	TGTGCCAGCAGCTTAGATCAGGGAGCCTACGAGCAGTACTTC	CASSLDQGAYEQYF
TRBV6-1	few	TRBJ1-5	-	TGTGCCAGCAGTGAAGTCCTAGGTCAGCCCCAGCATTTT	CASSEVLGQPQHF
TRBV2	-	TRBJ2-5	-	TGTGCCAGCAGTGAGGGGGCGCAGGAGACCCAGTACTTC	CASSEGAQETQYF
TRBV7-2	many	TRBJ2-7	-	TGTGCCAGCAGCGAAAACAGGGGACTCTCCTACGAGCAGTACTTC	CASSENRGLSYEQYF
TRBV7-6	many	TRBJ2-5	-	TGTGCCAGCAGCCGGGGCGGAGGGGGGTCGGCGGAGACCCAGTACTTC	CASSRGGGGSAETQYF
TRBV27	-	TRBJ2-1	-	TGTGCCAGCAGCCACCGTCGGGCGGGTGACAATGAGCAGTTCTTC	CASSHRRAGDNEQFF
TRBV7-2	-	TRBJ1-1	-	TGTGCCAGCAGCTTCCCGGAGGGGGTGATAGACACTGAAGCTTTCTTT	CASSFPEGVIDTEAFF
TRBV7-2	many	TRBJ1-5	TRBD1	TGTGCCAGCAGCTATGACAGGGAGGGTCAGCCCCAGCATTTT	CASSYDREGQPQHF
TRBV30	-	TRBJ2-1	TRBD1	TGTGCCTGGAGCACCGGGACAGGGTTCTATGAGCAGTTCTTC	CAWSTGTGFYEQFF
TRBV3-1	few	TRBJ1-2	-	TGTGCCAGCAGCCAAGTCTCCCGGGGCGACTATGGCTACACCTTC	CASSQVSRGDYGYTF
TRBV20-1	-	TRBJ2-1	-	TGCAGTGCTAGCCCTGCCAACGCGGTGAAGCAGTTCTTC	CSASPANAVKQFF
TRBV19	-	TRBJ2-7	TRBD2	TGTGCCAGTAGTATCTCTACTAGCGGGAGTGGGCCCACCTACGAGCAGTACTTC	CASSISTSGSGPTYEQYF
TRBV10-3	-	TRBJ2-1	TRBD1	TGTGCCATCAGTGAGTCGACGTTACAGGGGGTCTACAATGAGCAGTTCTTC	CAISESTLQGVYNEQFF
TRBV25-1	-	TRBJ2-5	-	TGTGCCAGCAGTTCACCCCAACCAGGGAAAGAGACCCAGTACTTC	CASSSPQPGKETQYF
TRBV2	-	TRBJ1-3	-	TGTGCCAGCGCCATAGGCGAGGGGACTGGAAACACCATATATTTT	CASAIGEGTGNTIYF
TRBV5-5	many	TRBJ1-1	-	TGTGCCAGCAGCTTGTCATGGTCCGGGACGGTGAACACTGAAGCTTTCTTT	CASSLSWSGTVNTEAFF
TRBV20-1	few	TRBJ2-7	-	TGCAGTGCTAGACGGGGGGCGTACGAGCAGTACTTC	CSARRGAYEQYF
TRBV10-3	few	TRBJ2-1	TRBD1	TGTGCCACGCAACCCCAGGGGGCGGCGGGGTCCTACAATGAGCAGTTCTTC	CATQPQGAAGSYNEQFF
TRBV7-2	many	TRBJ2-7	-	TGTGCCAGCAGCTCCTTGCCGCGCACCTACGAGCAGTACTTC	CASSSLPRTYEQYF
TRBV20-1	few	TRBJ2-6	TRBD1	TGCAGTGCTCAGGGGGCTGGGGCCAACGTCCTGACTTTC	CSAQGAGANVLTF
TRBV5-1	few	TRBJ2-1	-	TGCGCCAGCAGCTTGGCCTACTATAACAGGGAGAATATCAATGAGCAGTTCTTC	CASSLAYYNRENINEQFF
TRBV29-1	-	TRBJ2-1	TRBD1	TGCAGCGTTGCGGAAGGGGACAGGGGTACGAATGAGCAGTTCTTC	CSVAEGDRGTNEQFF
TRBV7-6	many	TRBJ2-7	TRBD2	TGTGCCAGCAGCCGTCTCGGGGAGGGACTAGCGGACTACGAGCAGTACTTC	CASSRLGEGLADYEQYF
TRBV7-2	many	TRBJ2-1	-	TGTGCCAGCAGCCGCGTCCGTCGTGAGCAGTTCTTC	CASSRVRREQFF
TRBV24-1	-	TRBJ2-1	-	TGTGCCACCAGTGATCCCTTAGTGAGCTCCTACAATGAGCAGTTCTTC	CATSDPLVSSYNEQFF
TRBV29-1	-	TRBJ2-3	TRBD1	TGCAGCGTTGCGGGACAGGGGTCAGATACGCAGTATTTT	CSVAGQGSDTQYF
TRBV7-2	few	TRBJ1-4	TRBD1	TGTGCCAGCAGCCCCTGGCAGGGGGCGGCTAATGAAAAACTGTTTTTT	CASSPWQGAANEKLFF
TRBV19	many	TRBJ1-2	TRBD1	TGTGCCAGTAGTCTACGAGCGACAGGGGTTCGGTATGGCTACACCTTC	CASSLRATGVRYGYTF
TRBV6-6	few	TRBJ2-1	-	TGTGCCAGCAGTACGGGGCCCGGCTACAATGAGCAGTTCTTC	CASSTGPGYNEQFF